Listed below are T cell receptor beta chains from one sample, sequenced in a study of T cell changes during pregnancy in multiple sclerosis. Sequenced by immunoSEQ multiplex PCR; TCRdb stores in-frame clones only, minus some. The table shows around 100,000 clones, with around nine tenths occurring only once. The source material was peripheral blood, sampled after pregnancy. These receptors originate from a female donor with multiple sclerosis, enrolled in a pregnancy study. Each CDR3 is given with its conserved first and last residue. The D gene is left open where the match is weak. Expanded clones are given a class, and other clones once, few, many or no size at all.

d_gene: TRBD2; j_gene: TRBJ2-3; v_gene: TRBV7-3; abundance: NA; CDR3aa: CASSSWGLGQYF; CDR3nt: TGTGCCAGCAGCTCATGGGGACTAGGGCAGTATTTT
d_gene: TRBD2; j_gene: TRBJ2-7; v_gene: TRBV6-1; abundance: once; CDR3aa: CASSGLAGSYEQYF; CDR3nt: TGTGCCAGCAGTGGCCTAGCGGGGTCCTACGAGCAGTACTTC
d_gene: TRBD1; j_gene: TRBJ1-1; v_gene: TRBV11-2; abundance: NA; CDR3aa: CASTSDRVDTEAFF; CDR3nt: TGTGCCAGCACCTCCGACAGGGTAGACACTGAAGCTTTCTTT
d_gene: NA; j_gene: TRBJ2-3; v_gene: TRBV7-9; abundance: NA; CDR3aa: CASSFAGSSGDTQYF; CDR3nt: TGTGCCAGCAGCTTTGCAGGGTCCAGTGGGGATACGCAGTATTTT
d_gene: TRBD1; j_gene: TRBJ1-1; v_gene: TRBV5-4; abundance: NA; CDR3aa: CASSLKGAQTEAFF; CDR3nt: TGTGCCAGCAGCTTGAAGGGGGCGCAGACTGAAGCTTTCTTT
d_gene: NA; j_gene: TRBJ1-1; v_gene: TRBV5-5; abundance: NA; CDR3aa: CASSSGSGGTEAFF; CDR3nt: TGTGCCAGCAGCTCGGGGTCCGGGGGGACTGAAGCTTTCTTT
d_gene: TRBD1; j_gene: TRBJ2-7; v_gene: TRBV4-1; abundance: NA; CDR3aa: CASSLSPGGWEQYF; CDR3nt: TGCGCCAGCAGCCTAAGCCCAGGGGGCTGGGAGCAGTACTTC
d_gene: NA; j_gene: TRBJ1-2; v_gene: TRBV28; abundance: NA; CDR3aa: CASSFRGGGYTF; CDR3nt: TGTGCCAGCAGTTTCCGGGGGGGTGGCTACACCTTC
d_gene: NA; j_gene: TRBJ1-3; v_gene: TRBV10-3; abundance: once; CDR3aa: CAISKTGTGNTIYF; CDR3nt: TGTGCCATCAGTAAGACGGGTACTGGAAACACCATATATTTT
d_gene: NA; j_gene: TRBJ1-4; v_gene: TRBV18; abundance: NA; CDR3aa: CASLGRSNEKLFF; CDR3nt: TGTGCCAGTTTGGGGCGAAGTAATGAAAAACTGTTTTTT
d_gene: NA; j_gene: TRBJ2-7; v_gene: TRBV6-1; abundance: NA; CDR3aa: CASSEWGTPNYEQYF; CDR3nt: TGTGCCAGCAGTGAATGGGGCACCCCAAACTACGAGCAGTACTTC
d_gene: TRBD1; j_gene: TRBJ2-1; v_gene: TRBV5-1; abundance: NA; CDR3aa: CASSFRDSVYNEQFF; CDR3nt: TGCGCCAGCAGCTTTCGGGACAGTGTTTACAATGAGCAGTTCTTC
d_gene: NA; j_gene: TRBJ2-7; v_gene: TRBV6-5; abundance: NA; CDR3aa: CASSSAGGEQYF; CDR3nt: TGTGCCAGCAGTTCCGCCGGCGGCGAGCAGTACTTC
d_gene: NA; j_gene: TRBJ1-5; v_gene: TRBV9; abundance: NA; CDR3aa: CASSVWESNQPQHF; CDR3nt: TGTGCCAGCAGCGTTTGGGAGAGCAATCAGCCCCAGCATTTT
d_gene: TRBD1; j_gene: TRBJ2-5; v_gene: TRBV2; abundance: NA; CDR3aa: CASSAPGGGETQYF; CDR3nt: TGTGCCAGCAGTGCCCCAGGGGGCGGGGAGACCCAGTACTTC
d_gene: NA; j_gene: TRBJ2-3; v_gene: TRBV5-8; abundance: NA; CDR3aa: CASIKLLWHPSRPDTQYF; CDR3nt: TGTGCCAGCATCAAACTTTTGTGGCACCCCTCGCGGCCAGATACGCAGTATTTT
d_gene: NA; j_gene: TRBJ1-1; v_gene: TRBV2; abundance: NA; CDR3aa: CASTGDSNTEAFF; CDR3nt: TGTGCCAGCACCGGGGACTCCAACACTGAAGCTTTCTTT
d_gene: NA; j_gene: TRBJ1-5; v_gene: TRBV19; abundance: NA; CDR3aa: CASTSRLWSNQPQHF; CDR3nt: TGTGCCAGTACCTCCAGGCTCTGGAGCAATCAGCCCCAGCATTTT
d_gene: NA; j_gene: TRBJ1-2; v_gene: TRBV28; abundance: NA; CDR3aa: CASSLSGGYGYTF; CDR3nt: TGTGCCAGCAGTTTGTCCGGGGGCTATGGCTACACCTTC
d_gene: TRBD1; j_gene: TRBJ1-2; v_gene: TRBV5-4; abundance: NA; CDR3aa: CASRPTGGEGYTF; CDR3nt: TGTGCCAGCAGACCTACAGGGGGTGAGGGCTACACCTTC
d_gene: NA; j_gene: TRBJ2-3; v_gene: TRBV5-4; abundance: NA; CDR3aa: CASTSSAGTDTQYF; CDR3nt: TGTGCCAGCACTTCTAGCGCCGGCACAGATACGCAGTATTTT
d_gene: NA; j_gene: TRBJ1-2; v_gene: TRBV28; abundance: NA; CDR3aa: CASNRAGYGYTF; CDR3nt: TGTGCCAGCAATCGGGCGGGCTATGGCTACACCTTC
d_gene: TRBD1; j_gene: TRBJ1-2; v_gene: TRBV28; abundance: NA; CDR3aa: CASTETGSVTNYGYTF; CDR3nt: TGTGCCAGCACCGAGACAGGGTCAGTGACTAACTATGGCTACACCTTC
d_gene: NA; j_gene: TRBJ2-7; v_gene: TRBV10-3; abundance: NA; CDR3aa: CAIREQGTSSYEQYF; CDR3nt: TGTGCCATCAGGGAACAGGGCACGAGCTCCTACGAGCAGTACTTC
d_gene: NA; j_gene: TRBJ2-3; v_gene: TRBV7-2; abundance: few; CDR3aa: CASSLPVSDTQYF; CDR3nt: TGTGCCAGCAGCTTACCAGTATCAGATACGCAGTATTTT
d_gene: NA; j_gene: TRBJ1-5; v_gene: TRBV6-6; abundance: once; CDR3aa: CASSYGGWGQPQHF; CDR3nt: TGTGCCAGCAGTTACGGGGGCTGGGGTCAGCCCCAGCATTTT
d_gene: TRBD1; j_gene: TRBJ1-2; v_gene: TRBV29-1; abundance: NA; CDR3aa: CSVEDWGQTGPEGYTF; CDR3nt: TGCAGCGTTGAAGATTGGGGACAGACCGGCCCCGAGGGCTACACCTTC
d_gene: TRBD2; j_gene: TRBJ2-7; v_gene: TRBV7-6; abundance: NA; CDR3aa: CASSLGGGGEQYF; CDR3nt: TGTGCCAGCAGCTTAGGGGGGGGTGGCGAGCAGTACTTC
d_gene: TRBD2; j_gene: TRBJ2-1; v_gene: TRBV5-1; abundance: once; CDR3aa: CASSSLAGLYNEQFF; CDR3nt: TGCGCCAGCAGCTCACTAGCGGGTCTCTACAATGAGCAGTTCTTC
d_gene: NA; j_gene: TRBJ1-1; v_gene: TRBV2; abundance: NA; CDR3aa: CASYRQDSRNTEAFF; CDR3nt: TGTGCCAGCTACAGGCAGGACAGTCGGAACACTGAAGCTTTCTTT
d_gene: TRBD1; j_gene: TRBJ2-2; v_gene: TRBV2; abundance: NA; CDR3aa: CAILGQATNTGELFF; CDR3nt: TGTGCCATTCTTGGACAGGCTACGAACACCGGGGAGCTGTTTTTT
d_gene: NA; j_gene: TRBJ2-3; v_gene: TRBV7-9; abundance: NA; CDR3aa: CASSPGTYTDTQYF; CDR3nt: TGTGCCAGCAGCCCCGGGACATACACAGATACGCAGTATTTT
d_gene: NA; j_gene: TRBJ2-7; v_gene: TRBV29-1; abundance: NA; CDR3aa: CSVEDSRGAQYF; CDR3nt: TGCAGCGTTGAAGATTCGCGGGGAGCGCAGTACTTC
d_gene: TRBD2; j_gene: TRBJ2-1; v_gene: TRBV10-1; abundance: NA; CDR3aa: CASSEKIVWLAGENEQFF; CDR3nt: TGCGCCAGCAGTGAGAAGATTGTCTGGCTAGCGGGAGAGAATGAGCAGTTCTTC
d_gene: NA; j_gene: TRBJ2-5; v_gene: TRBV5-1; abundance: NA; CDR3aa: CASTLAGTQETQYF; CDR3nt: TGCGCCAGCACCCTAGCCGGGACACAAGAGACCCAGTACTTC
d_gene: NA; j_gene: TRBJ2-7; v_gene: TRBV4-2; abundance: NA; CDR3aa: CASSKEQGRGRYEQYF; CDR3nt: TGTGCCAGCAGCAAAGAACAGGGAAGGGGCCGCTACGAGCAGTACTTC
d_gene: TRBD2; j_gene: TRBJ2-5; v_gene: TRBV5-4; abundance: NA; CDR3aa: CASSRTSGGAVLETQYF; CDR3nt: TGTGCCAGCAGCCGGACTAGCGGGGGGGCGGTATTGGAGACCCAGTACTTC
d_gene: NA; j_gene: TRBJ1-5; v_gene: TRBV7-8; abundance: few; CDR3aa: CASSPGQSHSNQPQHF; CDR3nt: TGTGCCAGCAGCCCAGGGCAGTCGCATAGCAATCAGCCCCAGCATTTT
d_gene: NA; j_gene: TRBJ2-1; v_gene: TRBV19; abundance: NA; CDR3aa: CASTSGLYNEQFF; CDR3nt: TGTGCCAGTACCTCCGGACTCTACAATGAGCAGTTCTTC
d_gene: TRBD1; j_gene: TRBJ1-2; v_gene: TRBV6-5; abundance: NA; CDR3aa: CASSYFATGGYGYTF; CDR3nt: TGTGCCAGCAGTTACTTCGCGACAGGGGGCTATGGCTACACCTTC
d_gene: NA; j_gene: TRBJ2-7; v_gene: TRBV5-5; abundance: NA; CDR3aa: CASSFRVITYEQYF; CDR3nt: TGTGCCAGCAGCTTCAGGGTCATCACCTACGAGCAGTACTTC
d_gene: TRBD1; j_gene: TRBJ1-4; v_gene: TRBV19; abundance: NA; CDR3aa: CASTPSGQGMGKLFF; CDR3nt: TGTGCCAGTACCCCCTCGGGACAGGGAATGGGAAAACTGTTTTTT
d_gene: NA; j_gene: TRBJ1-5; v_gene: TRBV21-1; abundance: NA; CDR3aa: CASSVKGTGILICNQPQHF; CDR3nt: TGTGCCAGCAGCGTCAAAGGAACAGGGATATTAATTTGCAATCAGCCCCAGCATTTT
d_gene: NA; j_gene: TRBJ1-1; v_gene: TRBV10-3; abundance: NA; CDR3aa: CATSVLTNTEAFF; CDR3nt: TGTGCCACCTCGGTTTTAACGAACACTGAAGCTTTCTTT
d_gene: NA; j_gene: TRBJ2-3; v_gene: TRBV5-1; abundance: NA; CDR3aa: CASSLDTSSTDTQYF; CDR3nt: TGCGCCAGCAGCCTCGACACTTCTAGCACAGATACGCAGTATTTT
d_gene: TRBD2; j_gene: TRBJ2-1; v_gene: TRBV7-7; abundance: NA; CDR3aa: CASSRTSGDNEQFF; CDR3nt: TGTGCCAGCAGCCGGACTAGCGGGGACAATGAGCAGTTCTTC
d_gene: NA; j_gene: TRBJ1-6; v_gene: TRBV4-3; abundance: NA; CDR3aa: CASSQDIANSPLHF; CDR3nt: TGCGCCAGCAGCCAAGATATAGCTAATTCACCCCTCCACTTT
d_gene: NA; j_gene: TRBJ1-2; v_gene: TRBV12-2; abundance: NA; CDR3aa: CASRLVSSVYGYTF; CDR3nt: TGTGCAAGTCGCTTAGTCTCTAGCGTCTATGGCTACACCTTC
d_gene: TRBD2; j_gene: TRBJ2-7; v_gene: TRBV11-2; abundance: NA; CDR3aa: CASSLVMVLADYEQYF; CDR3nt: TGTGCCAGCAGCTTAGTCATGGTACTAGCGGACTACGAGCAGTACTTC
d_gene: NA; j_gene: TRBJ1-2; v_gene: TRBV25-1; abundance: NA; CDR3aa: CASSALEGGYGYTF; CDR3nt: TGTGCCAGCAGCGCCCTTGAAGGGGGCTATGGCTACACCTTC
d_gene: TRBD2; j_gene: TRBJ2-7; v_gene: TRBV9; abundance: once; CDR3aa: CASSAGTSLYEQYF; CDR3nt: TGTGCCAGCAGCGCAGGGACTAGCCTCTACGAGCAGTACTTC
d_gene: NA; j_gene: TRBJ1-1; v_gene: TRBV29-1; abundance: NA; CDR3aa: CSAPGVGEAFF; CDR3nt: TGCAGCGCCCCGGGGGTTGGTGAAGCTTTCTTT
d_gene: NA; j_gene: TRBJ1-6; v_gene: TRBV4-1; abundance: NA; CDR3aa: CASSQEGRTNSPLHF; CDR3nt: TGCGCCAGCAGCCAAGAGGGCCGAACCAATTCACCCCTCCACTTT
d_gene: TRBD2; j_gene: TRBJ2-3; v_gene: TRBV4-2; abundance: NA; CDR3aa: CASSQDGSPGLAGADTQYF; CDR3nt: TGTGCCAGCAGCCAAGATGGTTCACCGGGACTAGCGGGCGCAGATACGCAGTATTTT
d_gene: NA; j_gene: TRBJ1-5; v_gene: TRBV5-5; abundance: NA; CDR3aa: CASSLSANQPQHF; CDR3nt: TGTGCCAGCAGCCTTTCTGCGAATCAGCCCCAGCATTTT
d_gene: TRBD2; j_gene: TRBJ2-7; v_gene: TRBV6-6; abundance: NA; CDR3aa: CASQSGSTYEQYF; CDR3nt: TGTGCCAGCCAAAGCGGGAGTACTTACGAGCAGTACTTC
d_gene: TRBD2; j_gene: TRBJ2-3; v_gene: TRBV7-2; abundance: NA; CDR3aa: CASSPRPGTSGGYGDTQYF; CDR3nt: TGTGCCAGCAGCCCACGCCCCGGGACTAGCGGGGGGTATGGAGATACGCAGTATTTT
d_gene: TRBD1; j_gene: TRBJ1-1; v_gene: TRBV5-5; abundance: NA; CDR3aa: CASSYLTGLGTEAFF; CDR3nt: TGTGCCAGCAGCTATTTGACAGGGCTCGGCACTGAAGCTTTCTTT
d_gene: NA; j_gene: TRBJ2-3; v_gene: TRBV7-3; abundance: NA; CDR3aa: CASSLTGGDTQYF; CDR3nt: TGTGCCAGCAGCTTGACCGGAGGAGATACGCAGTATTTT
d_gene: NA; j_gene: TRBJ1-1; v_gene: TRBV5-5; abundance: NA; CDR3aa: CASSLALKNTEAFF; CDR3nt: TGTGCCAGCAGCTTGGCACTGAAGAACACTGAAGCTTTCTTT